One and the same sample provided the 17 T cell receptor beta chains below, sequenced in a study of CD8 T cells in ankylosing spondylitis. Each CDR3 protein gets one entry after TCRdb re-called the 5' RACE reads with MiXCR. The sample lists roughly 700,000 distinct CDR3 sequences, roughly 19% seen once, with about 19% in the top ten. Whole-study findings and limits: Characteristic, it appeared, of ankylosing spondylitis blood was a TCR beta motif of eight highly homologous variants.

No antigen is known for these receptors. Sequencing was carried out using blood, either unsorted or a sorted T cell fraction (not recorded which). All receptors derive from a male donor with ankylosing spondylitis.

This clonotype was observed a few times. The gene calls are TRBV9 and TRBJ2-7; D is unclear. V was cut by 4 bases and J by 6 bases, with 11 bases left in between. Germline V lookup: CDR1 SGDLS, CDR2 YYNGEE. The CDR3 is 12 residues long. CDR3 coding DNA: TGTGCCAGCAGCCCGGGCAGTAGCGAGCAGTACTTC. Amino acids: CASSPGSSEQYF.

This clonotype was observed a few times. The chain has TRBV24-1 and TRBJ2-1; D is possibly TRBD2 (5 bases). V was shortened by 5 bases and J by 4 bases, with 8 bases between the two germline ends. Per germline, CDR1 KGHDR and CDR2 SFDVKD. CDR3 length equals 13 residues. CDR3 region: CATSALVYNEQFF. DNA for the CDR3: TGTGCCACCAGTGCACTAGTATACAATGAGCAGTTCTTC.

This clonotype showed up just a few times. The chain couples TRBV29-1 to TRBJ1-1, with no clear D. V gave up 1 base and J gave up 3 bases, with 9 bases separating them. CDR3 length: 13 amino acids. Germline lookup yields CDR1 SQVTM and CDR2 ANQGSEA. The CDR3, as DNA: TGCAGCGTTGAAGGCGACCGGTACACTGAAGCTTTCTTT. It translates to CSVEGDRYTEAFF.

The chain employs TRBV27 and TRBJ1-2, with 8 bases lining up with TRBD1. The ends lost 6 bases at V and 5 bases at J; junction bases unmatched: 11. This CDR3 has 15 residues. Germline V CDR1 and CDR2: MNHEY, SMNVEV (reference sequence). The CDR3 DNA reads as TGTGCCAGCAGCTTCACCTGGGACAGGATATATGGCTACACCTTC. Its protein is CASSFTWDRIYGYTF.

This clonotype has a handful of counts. This chain uses TRBV12-3 or TRBV12-4 with TRBJ1-3; the D is unclear. The V end lost 7 bases, the J end lost 0 bases, and 13 bases lay between the germline ends. The CDR3 is made up of 15 amino acids. The CDR3 sequence is CASTPKGNSGNTIYF. CDR3 DNA sequence: TGTGCCAGCACCCCCAAAGGCAACTCTGGAAACACCATATATTTT.

This clonotype was picked up many times. The chain has TRBV15 and TRBJ2-1; D is unclear. V lost 7 bases to trimming and J lost 1 base, with 11 bases between them. CDR3 length equals 14 residues. CDR1 LNHNV and CDR2 YYDKDF come from the germline V gene (reference sequence). Here the CDR3 DNA reads TGTGCCACCACTTTCCTTCCGTCCTACAATGAGCAGTTCTTC. Amino acids: CATTFLPSYNEQFF.

The V call is TRBV7-9, the J call TRBJ2-1; 8 bases line up with TRBD2. This CDR3 spans 17 amino acids. The germline gives CDR1 SEHNR, CDR2 FQNEAQ (reference sequence). With 4 bases clipped from V and 4 bases from J, the junction kept 12 bases outside the gene matches. CDR3 nucleotide sequence: TGTGCCAGCAGCTCCGTCGCGGGGGGCGCGTGGTACAATGAGCAGTTCTTC. Its protein product is CASSSVAGGAWYNEQFF.

This clonotype appeared a few times. The chain links TRBV25-1 to TRBJ2-5; unclear D gene. V lost 6 bases and J lost 7, with 9 bases in between. Looked up from germline, CDR1 is MGHDK and CDR2 is SYGVNS. CDR3 length: 11 residues. Here the CDR3 reads CASSQKGTQYF. The CDR3 DNA is TGTGCCAGCAGCCAAAAGGGGACCCAGTACTTC.

The table lists this clonotype with a few counts. The genes are TRBV20-1 and TRBJ1-5; D might be TRBD1 (5 bases). The germline V and J ends were trimmed by 1 base and 3 bases, with 16 bases remaining between them. CDR1 and CDR2 from the germline V gene are DFQATT and SNEGSKA (reference sequence). This CDR3 comprises 16 residues. The CDR3 nucleotides are TGCAGTGCTAGAGGAGGGACCGAGATAGTCAATCAGCCCCAGCATTTT. It specifies CSARGGTEIVNQPQHF.

This clonotype was counted between two and nine times. The CDR3 is CASRAADRGLYEQYF. In DNA, the CDR3 is TGCGCCAGCAGAGCAGCCGACAGGGGGCTGTACGAGCAGTACTTC. V is TRBV5-1 and J is TRBJ2-7, with TRBD1 matching 10 bases. In germline, CDR1 is SGHRS, CDR2 YFSETQ. Trimming cost V 5 bases and J 4 bases; bases outside gene matches: 9. This CDR3 spans 15 amino acids.

This clonotype showed up many times. The chain uses TRBV7-9 and TRBJ2-7; no definite D call. Germline values: CDR1 SEHNR, CDR2 FQNEAQ (reference sequence). V lost 4 bases and J lost 3, with 16 bases in between. The CDR3 is 15 residues long. The CDR3 region is CASSSSSRWVYEQYF. The CDR3 DNA reads as TGTGCCAGCAGCTCCTCGTCAAGATGGGTCTACGAGCAGTACTTC.

This clonotype was detected a few times. The V call is TRBV20-1, the J call TRBJ1-3; D is unresolved. Germline V gives CDR1 DFQATT, CDR2 SNEGSKA (reference sequence). V lost 1 base and J 0 bases, leaving 13 bases between the germline ends. The CDR3 length is 16 residues. CDR3: CSARVAGLSSGNTIYF. The DNA of the CDR3 is TGCAGTGCTAGAGTGGCGGGCTTGAGCTCTGGAAACACCATATATTTT.

The chain is built from TRBV12-3 or TRBV12-4 and TRBJ2-4, with 8 bases fitting TRBD1. This CDR3 spans 16 amino acids. The V and J ends lost 4 bases and 0 bases, in that order; junction bases with no gene match: 5. The CDR3 sequence: CASSSGQDIAKNIQYF. In DNA form, the CDR3 reads TGTGCCAGCAGTTCGGGACAGGACATAGCCAAAAACATTCAGTACTTC.

The chain links TRBV29-1 to TRBJ2-3, with D tentatively TRBD1 or TRBD2 (5 bases each). Germline V gene data show CDR1 as SQVTM and CDR2 as ANQGSEA. V dropped 8 bases and J dropped 5 bases, with 17 bases sitting between them. The CDR3 runs 13 residues. CDR3 nucleotide sequence: TGCAGCCCATCCCGGGGAAGGGGAGATACGCAGTATTTT. The encoded protein is CSPSRGRGDTQYF.

The chain links TRBV29-1 to TRBJ1-3; the D is unclear. Trimming removed 0 bases at V and 0 bases at J, with 15 bases between. CDR3 size: 17 residues. The germline CDR1 and CDR2 sequences are SQVTM and ANQGSEA. The CDR3 sequence: CSVEDRRSRNSGNTIYF. In DNA form, the CDR3 reads TGCAGCGTTGAAGATCGACGGTCACGTAACTCTGGAAACACCATATATTTT.

The V call is TRBV30, the J call TRBJ2-4; D is ambiguous. The CDR3 consists of 13 residues. Trimming took off 2 bases at V and 9 bases at J, with 14 bases between the two ends. Germline V gene lookup returns CDR1 GTSNPN and CDR2 SVGIG (reference sequence). CDR3 bases: TGTGCCTGGAGTAGTGGGGATAGGACCATTCAGTACTTC. Protein sequence: CAWSSGDRTIQYF.

The chain couples TRBV19 to TRBJ1-4; no firm D call. V was shortened by 4 bases and J by 4 bases, with 10 bases between the two germline ends. Germline V gene lookup returns CDR1 LNHDA and CDR2 SQIVND (reference sequence). This CDR3 region has 14 residues. In DNA form, the CDR3 reads TGTGCCAGTAGTACGGGCGGGCTTAATGAAAAACTGTTTTTT. Protein: CASSTGGLNEKLFF. The full variable domain, completed using reference TRBV19 and TRBJ1-4, is DGGITQSPKYLFRKEGQNVTLSCEQNLNHDAMYWYRQDPGQGLRLIYYSQIVNDFQKGDIAEGYSVSREKKESFPLTVTSAQKNPTAFYLCASSTGGLNEKLFFGSGTQLSVL.